The source of this T cell receptor (beta chain) is a study of cytomegalovirus exposure and HLA in healthy donors. General study points: Cytomegalovirus-associated TCR beta chains were listed, numbering roughly 150. TCR beta V- and J-gene trimming was later associated with a missense DCLRE1C variant.

In the PCR, 60 Vbeta and 13 Jbeta primers were used. Data came from immunoSEQ multiplex PCR; TCRdb stores just in-frame clones and leaves some out. Of about 140,000 clones in the sample, around 59% were seen once. This CDR3 region has 13 residues. Germline V lookup: CDR1 MDHEN, CDR2 SYDVKM. The germline V and J ends were trimmed by 9 bases and 4 bases, with 15 bases remaining between them. On this clone itself: What it binds is unknown.

This receptor was identified in a male donor in good health and CMV-seronegative. The chain has TRBV28 and TRBJ2-5; perhaps TRBD2 as D (7 bases). The sample consisted of PBMCs. This chain's CDR3 is CARPGGGGETQYF. Here the CDR3 DNA reads TGTGCCAGACCCGGGGGCGGGGGAGAGACCCAGTACTTC. Based on the CDR3 plus reference TRBV28 and TRBJ2-5, the full variable domain is DVKVTQSSRYLVKRTGEKVFLECVQDMDHENMFWYRQDPGLGLRLIYFSYDVKMKEKGDIPEGYSVSREKKERFSLILESASTNQTSMYLCARPGGGGETQYFGPGTRLLVL.